The rows below give T cell receptor beta chains drawn from one sample of a study of T cell responses to AZD1222 COVID-19 vaccine. Using immunoSEQ multiplex PCR, the repertoire was profiled, and TCRdb retains in-frame clones only, with some absent. The sample holds approximately 65,000 clones, more than 70% seen once. This material consisted of peripheral blood, taken on day 0 of AZD1222 vaccination. The receptors here all came from an adult in good health. Each CDR3 is given with its conserved first and last residue. A D gene is named only where the DNA matches it firmly. Rows give clone size only sometimes, using once, few, many, or a class for an expanded clone.

j_gene: TRBJ2-2; d_gene: TRBD2; v_gene: TRBV4-3; abundance: -; CDR3aa: CASSQDISGGATGELFF; CDR3nt: TGCGCCAGCAGCCAAGATATAAGCGGGGGGGCGACCGGGGAGCTGTTTTTT
j_gene: TRBJ2-1; d_gene: -; v_gene: TRBV7-9; abundance: -; CDR3aa: CASSPGNRWQFF; CDR3nt: TGTGCCAGCAGCCCGGGCAACAGGTGGCAGTTCTTC
j_gene: TRBJ2-6; d_gene: -; v_gene: TRBV19; abundance: -; CDR3aa: CASSIPGANVLTF; CDR3nt: TGTGCCAGTAGTATCCCCGGGGCCAACGTCCTGACTTTC
j_gene: TRBJ2-7; d_gene: -; v_gene: TRBV19; abundance: -; CDR3aa: CASSIGDTYEQYF; CDR3nt: TGTGCCAGTAGTATCGGCGATACCTACGAGCAGTACTTC
j_gene: TRBJ1-5; d_gene: TRBD1; v_gene: TRBV12-5; abundance: -; CDR3aa: CASGLGQGQPQHF; CDR3nt: TGTGCTAGTGGTTTGGGACAGGGTCAGCCCCAGCATTTT
j_gene: TRBJ1-1; d_gene: -; v_gene: TRBV18; abundance: -; CDR3aa: CAARGDTEAFF; CDR3nt: TGTGCTGCTCGGGGCGACACTGAAGCTTTCTTT
j_gene: TRBJ1-5; d_gene: -; v_gene: TRBV3-1/TRBV3-2; abundance: -; CDR3aa: CASSPQLGTNQPQHF; CDR3nt: TGTGCCAGCAGCCCACAACTGGGTACCAATCAGCCCCAGCATTTT
j_gene: TRBJ2-3; d_gene: TRBD2; v_gene: TRBV18; abundance: -; CDR3aa: CASSPSSGGFMDTQYF; CDR3nt: TGTGCCAGCTCACCATCCAGCGGGGGGTTCATGGATACGCAGTATTTT
j_gene: TRBJ2-3; d_gene: TRBD2; v_gene: TRBV7-2; abundance: -; CDR3aa: CASSNSGGTYTQYF; CDR3nt: TGTGCCAGCAGCAATAGCGGGGGGACCTATACGCAGTATTTT
j_gene: TRBJ2-2; d_gene: TRBD1; v_gene: TRBV10-1; abundance: -; CDR3aa: CASSERTGTNTGELFF; CDR3nt: TGCGCCAGCAGTGAGCGGACAGGGACGAACACCGGGGAGCTGTTTTTT
j_gene: TRBJ1-2; d_gene: TRBD1; v_gene: TRBV6-5; abundance: -; CDR3aa: CASSGGDRYNYGYTF; CDR3nt: TGTGCCAGTTCGGGGGGGGACAGATATAACTATGGCTACACCTTC
j_gene: TRBJ2-1; d_gene: TRBD2; v_gene: TRBV13; abundance: -; CDR3aa: CASSLTSGGISSYNEQFF; CDR3nt: TGTGCCAGCAGCTTAACTAGCGGGGGGATTAGCTCCTACAATGAGCAGTTCTTC
j_gene: TRBJ1-2; d_gene: -; v_gene: TRBV21-1; abundance: -; CDR3aa: CASSRAGAYGYTF; CDR3nt: TGTGCCAGCAGCAGGGCAGGCGCCTATGGCTACACCTTC
j_gene: TRBJ1-6; d_gene: TRBD1; v_gene: TRBV2; abundance: -; CDR3aa: CASRAGQPNSPLHF; CDR3nt: TGTGCCAGCAGAGCGGGACAGCCCAATTCACCCCTCCACTTT
j_gene: TRBJ1-6; d_gene: -; v_gene: TRBV10-3; abundance: -; CDR3aa: CAISEARNSPLHF; CDR3nt: TGTGCCATCAGTGAGGCAAGAAATTCACCCCTCCACTTT
j_gene: TRBJ2-3; d_gene: -; v_gene: TRBV28; abundance: -; CDR3aa: CASSFYRPSTQYF; CDR3nt: TGTGCCAGCAGTTTTTATCGACCGAGCACGCAGTATTTT
j_gene: TRBJ1-6; d_gene: -; v_gene: TRBV27; abundance: -; CDR3aa: CASSPPAGGLHF; CDR3nt: TGTGCCAGCAGTCCACCGGCTGGGGGCCTCCACTTT
j_gene: TRBJ1-2; d_gene: -; v_gene: TRBV9; abundance: few; CDR3aa: CASSASRGRANYGYTF; CDR3nt: TGTGCCAGCAGCGCGTCCAGGGGTAGGGCTAACTATGGCTACACCTTC
j_gene: TRBJ2-2; d_gene: TRBD1; v_gene: TRBV18; abundance: -; CDR3aa: CASSEGQGALTGELFF; CDR3nt: TGTGCCAGCTCAGAGGGACAGGGGGCGCTCACCGGGGAGCTGTTTTTT
j_gene: TRBJ2-7; d_gene: -; v_gene: TRBV6-5; abundance: -; CDR3aa: CASRGARNSYEQYF; CDR3nt: TGTGCCAGTCGGGGGGCGCGGAACTCCTACGAGCAGTACTTC
j_gene: TRBJ2-2; d_gene: TRBD2; v_gene: TRBV10-3; abundance: few; CDR3aa: CAISDNGGITGELFF; CDR3nt: TGTGCCATCAGTGACAACGGGGGGATCACCGGGGAGCTGTTTTTT
j_gene: TRBJ1-1; d_gene: -; v_gene: TRBV3-1/TRBV3-2; abundance: -; CDR3aa: CASSQDIGQSFTEAFF; CDR3nt: TGTGCCAGCAGCCAAGATATTGGACAGAGTTTCACTGAAGCTTTCTTT
j_gene: TRBJ2-1; d_gene: TRBD1; v_gene: TRBV10-3; abundance: -; CDR3aa: CAILGQGGNEQFF; CDR3nt: TGTGCCATCCTCGGACAGGGGGGAAATGAGCAGTTCTTC
j_gene: TRBJ1-1; d_gene: -; v_gene: TRBV2; abundance: -; CDR3aa: CARDWGTEAFF; CDR3nt: TGTGCCAGGGATTGGGGCACTGAAGCTTTCTTT
j_gene: TRBJ2-7; d_gene: -; v_gene: TRBV13; abundance: once; CDR3aa: CASSLVYEQYF; CDR3nt: TGTGCCAGCAGCTTAGTCTACGAGCAGTACTTC
j_gene: TRBJ2-7; d_gene: TRBD2; v_gene: TRBV7-2; abundance: few; CDR3aa: CASNGGGYEQYF; CDR3nt: TGTGCCAGCAACGGCGGGGGCTACGAGCAGTACTTC
j_gene: TRBJ2-7; d_gene: -; v_gene: TRBV6-2/TRBV6-3; abundance: -; CDR3aa: CASSPDWGGQYF; CDR3nt: TGTGCCAGCAGCCCCGACTGGGGCGGGCAGTACTTC
j_gene: TRBJ1-5; d_gene: -; v_gene: TRBV30; abundance: -; CDR3aa: CAWSPTGNQPQHF; CDR3nt: TGTGCCTGGAGTCCTACAGGGAATCAGCCCCAGCATTTT
j_gene: TRBJ2-3; d_gene: -; v_gene: TRBV2; abundance: few; CDR3aa: CASSGEGTDTQYF; CDR3nt: TGTGCCAGCAGTGGGGAGGGCACAGATACGCAGTATTTT
j_gene: TRBJ2-1; d_gene: -; v_gene: TRBV4-3; abundance: -; CDR3aa: CASSQDWQPYNEQFF; CDR3nt: TGCGCCAGCAGCCAAGATTGGCAGCCCTACAATGAGCAGTTCTTC
j_gene: TRBJ1-6; d_gene: -; v_gene: TRBV20-1; abundance: -; CDR3aa: CSASSGNNSPLHF; CDR3nt: TGCAGTGCTAGTTCAGGGAATAATTCACCCCTCCACTTT
j_gene: TRBJ2-6; d_gene: TRBD2; v_gene: TRBV7-2; abundance: once; CDR3aa: CASSRLLASSGANVLTF; CDR3nt: TGTGCCAGCAGCCGCTTACTAGCGAGCTCTGGGGCCAACGTCCTGACTTTC
j_gene: TRBJ2-6; d_gene: -; v_gene: TRBV7-9; abundance: -; CDR3aa: CASSLVGSGANVLTF; CDR3nt: TGTGCCAGCAGCTTAGTAGGGTCTGGGGCCAACGTCCTGACTTTC
j_gene: TRBJ1-5; d_gene: TRBD1; v_gene: TRBV6-5; abundance: -; CDR3aa: CASSWGTGDQPQHF; CDR3nt: TGTGCCAGCAGCTGGGGGACAGGGGATCAGCCCCAGCATTTT
j_gene: TRBJ2-7; d_gene: -; v_gene: TRBV12-5; abundance: -; CDR3aa: CASGLALLGNGAYEQYF; CDR3nt: TGTGCTAGTGGTTTGGCCCTCCTTGGCAACGGGGCCTACGAGCAGTACTTC
j_gene: TRBJ2-5; d_gene: -; v_gene: TRBV12-3/TRBV12-4; abundance: -; CDR3aa: CASSLVGGETQYF; CDR3nt: TGTGCCAGCAGCCTCGTAGGTGGGGAGACCCAGTACTTC
j_gene: TRBJ1-2; d_gene: TRBD1; v_gene: TRBV25-1; abundance: -; CDR3aa: CASGQGDYGYTF; CDR3nt: TGTGCCAGCGGACAGGGAGACTATGGCTACACCTTC
j_gene: TRBJ1-5; d_gene: -; v_gene: TRBV27; abundance: -; CDR3aa: CASSYRVGQPQHF; CDR3nt: TGTGCCAGCAGTTACAGGGTCGGACAGCCCCAGCATTTT
j_gene: TRBJ2-7; d_gene: -; v_gene: TRBV6-2/TRBV6-3; abundance: -; CDR3aa: CASSGPSSYEQYF; CDR3nt: TGTGCCAGCAGCGGACCGTCCTCCTACGAGCAGTACTTC
j_gene: TRBJ2-3; d_gene: -; v_gene: TRBV5-1; abundance: -; CDR3aa: CASSLTVSTGTDTQYF; CDR3nt: TGCGCCAGCAGCTTGACAGTCTCAACTGGCACAGATACGCAATATTTT